Following are 2 T cell receptor beta chains from one sample sequenced in a study of T cell repertoires in cytomegalovirus infection. TCRdb reprocessed the reads with MiXCR, giving one entry per CDR3 protein. The repertoire holds roughly 51,000 distinct CDR3 sequences, with more than 15% as singletons. No antigen has been identified for these receptors. Here the sequenced sample was CD8+ T cells from cultured PBMCs, taken from culture after CMV antigen stimulation. The receptors stem from a human donor in good health (CMV status not recorded). Some clones in this sample may be carry-over from other donors' samples.

The chain uses TRBV5-6 and TRBJ2-1; TRBD2 aligns across 7 bases. The V gene end was trimmed by 5 bases and the J gene end by 1 base; junction bases not matched to a gene: 6. CDR1 SGHDT and CDR2 YYEEEE come from the germline V gene. This CDR3 region has 15 residues. The CDR3 DNA sequence: TGTGCCAGCAGTGGGGGACTAAGGTCCTACAATGAGCAGTTCTTC. This codes for CASSGGLRSYNEQFF.

This clonotype turned up a few times. CDR3: CASRTGGDGYTF. As DNA, the CDR3 is TGTGCCAGCAGAACAGGGGGTGATGGCTACACCTTC. This chain links TRBV6-2 or TRBV6-3 with TRBJ1-2, with 8 nucleotides matching TRBD1. V trimming: 6 bases; J trimming: 6 bases; junction bases outside the gene matches: 3. The length of the CDR3 is 12 residues. Germline V gives CDR1 MNHEY, CDR2 SVGEGT.